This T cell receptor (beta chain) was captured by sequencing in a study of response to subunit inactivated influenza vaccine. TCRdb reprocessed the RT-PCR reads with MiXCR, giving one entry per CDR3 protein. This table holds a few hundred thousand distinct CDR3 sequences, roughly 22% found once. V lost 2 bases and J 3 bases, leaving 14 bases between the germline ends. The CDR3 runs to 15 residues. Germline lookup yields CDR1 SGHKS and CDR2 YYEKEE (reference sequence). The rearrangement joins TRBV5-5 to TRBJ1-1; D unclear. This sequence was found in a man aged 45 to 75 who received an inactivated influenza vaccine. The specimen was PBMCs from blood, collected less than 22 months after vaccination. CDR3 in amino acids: CASSFSGIKDTEAFF. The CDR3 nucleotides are TGTGCCAGCAGCTTTTCGGGGATCAAGGACACTGAAGCTTTCTTT.